The rows below give T cell receptor beta chains drawn from one sample of a study of identical twins. TCRdb re-called the 5' RACE reads with MiXCR, one entry per CDR3 protein. The sample yields some 730,000 distinct CDR3 sequences, 15% to 20% seen once. This same sample was also part of a study on T cells expressing NK-cell markers.

The specimen was PBMCs. These receptors came from a young woman in good health. Both conserved end residues are part of each CDR3. A D gene is named only where the DNA matches it firmly. Only some rows state a clone size, as once, few, many or a class for expanded clones.

NA | TRBJ2-3 | NA | TRBV18 | CASSQATGRADTQYF | TGTGCCAGCTCACAAGCAACAGGACGAGCAGATACGCAGTATTTT
TRBD1 | TRBJ1-6 | few | TRBV20-1 | CSAVTGGNSPLHF | TGCAGTGCTGTAACAGGGGGTAATTCACCCCTCCACTTT
NA | TRBJ2-2 | few | TRBV12-3/TRBV12-4 | CASRPGLSSGELFF | TGTGCCAGCAGACCGGGTCTTAGCTCCGGGGAGCTGTTTTTT
NA | TRBJ2-5 | few | TRBV15 | CATSSGKETQYF | TGTGCCACCAGCAGCGGGAAAGAGACCCAGTACTTC
NA | TRBJ1-1 | few | TRBV3-1 | CASSQDRGYTEAFF | TGTGCCAGCAGCCAAGACCGGGGTTACACTGAAGCTTTCTTT
NA | TRBJ2-7 | few | TRBV5-6 | CASSFGAIYEQYF | TGTGCCAGCAGCTTTGGGGCAATCTACGAGCAGTACTTC
NA | TRBJ1-2 | few | TRBV20-1 | CSARKPGRDNYGYTF | TGCAGTGCTCGTAAGCCAGGGCGTGACAACTATGGCTACACCTTC
NA | TRBJ1-1 | NA | TRBV12-3/TRBV12-4 | CASTPSYTEAFF | TGTGCCAGCACCCCGAGCTACACTGAAGCTTTCTTT
TRBD2 | TRBJ2-1 | NA | TRBV4-1 | CASSPVAGERNEQFF | TGCGCCAGCAGCCCGGTAGCGGGAGAGCGGAATGAGCAGTTCTTC
NA | TRBJ2-1 | NA | TRBV7-2 | CASTLLSRAAYNEQFF | TGTGCCAGCACCTTGCTATCGAGGGCAGCCTACAATGAGCAGTTCTTC
TRBD2 | TRBJ2-1 | NA | TRBV2 | CAGGSGSSKVSEQFF | TGTGCGGGGGGTAGCGGGAGCTCGAAGGTCAGTGAGCAGTTCTTC
NA | TRBJ1-1 | many | TRBV5-5 | CASSFGGLNTEAFF | TGTGCCAGCAGCTTCGGGGGGCTGAACACTGAAGCTTTCTTT
NA | TRBJ2-7 | few | TRBV7-9 | CASSLVGGHEQYF | TGTGCCAGCAGCTTAGTTGGCGGCCACGAGCAGTACTTC
NA | TRBJ2-3 | NA | TRBV7-9 | CASSLPQSSTEYF | TGTGCCAGCAGCTTACCCCAAAGCTCAACTGAATATTTT
NA | TRBJ1-1 | few | TRBV29-1 | CSAGRVKNTEAFF | TGCAGCGCCGGCAGGGTCAAGAACACTGAAGCTTTCTTT
NA | TRBJ2-7 | NA | TRBV11-3 | CASSLDRKYYEQYF | TGTGCCAGCAGCTTAGATCGAAAGTACTACGAGCAGTACTTC
NA | TRBJ1-1 | few | TRBV7-2 | CASQNTEAFF | TGTGCCAGCCAGAACACTGAAGCTTTCTTT
NA | TRBJ2-2 | few | TRBV5-1 | CASSLQGTNTGELFF | TGCGCCAGCAGCTTGCAAGGAACGAACACCGGGGAGCTGTTTTTT
NA | TRBJ2-3 | NA | TRBV29-1 | CSLLTPGLGDTQYF | TGCAGCCTCCTGACCCCTGGGCTTGGAGATACGCAGTATTTT
NA | TRBJ2-1 | many | TRBV5-1 | CASSSGPGDEQFF | TGCGCCAGCAGCTCCGGACCAGGCGATGAGCAGTTCTTC
NA | TRBJ1-2 | few | TRBV3-1 | CASSQVGPGDGYTF | TGTGCCAGCAGCCAGGTGGGGCCAGGGGATGGCTACACCTTC
NA | TRBJ2-2 | NA | TRBV18 | CASSSRIRTEANTGELFF | TGTGCCAGCTCATCCAGAATACGGACGGAGGCGAACACCGGGGAGCTGTTTTTT